Below are 23 T cell receptor beta chains sequenced from a single sample in a study of type 1 regulatory T cells (dated by TCRdb to the early 2020s). On the study overall, not on this receptor specifically: Compared with non-Tr1 cells, Tr1 cells had a TCR repertoire that was more restricted, a finding the study read as clonal expansion induced by alloantigen.

These receptors have no identified antigens. The listed sequencing device is Illumina MiSeq. TCRdb took the public reads, trimmed them with fastp at Q25, ran MiXCR for clone calling and kept in-frame beta chains. Entries that share a CDR3 protein sequence are merged under the most common genes and DNA. Within this sample are 65,000 to 80,000 distinct CDR3 sequences, with 20% of them counted one time only. More than 7.5% of the sample comes from the top ten. Sequencing used cultured type 1 regulatory T (Tr1) cells, either the whole culture or a sorted fraction (not recorded which). Per the publication, the cell subset or site label means: type 1 regulatory T cells sorted from the T-allo10 product. The receptors were gathered from a human donor in good health.

This clonotype was counted a few times. The V gene is TRBV11-2, the J gene TRBJ2-4; TRBD2 matches 7 bases. The CDR3 length is 15 residues. From germline, CDR1 is SGHAT and CDR2 FQNNGV. V dropped 3 bases and J dropped 9; count of bases not matched to a gene: 11. As DNA, the CDR3 is TGTGCCAGCAGCTTTCTCGGGGGAGGGCCAGGCATTCAGTACTTC. It encodes CASSFLGGGPGIQYF.

The chain has TRBV5-1 and TRBJ1-6; the D is unclear. Trimming stripped 0 bases from V and 8 bases from J, with 15 bases between. The germline V gene has CDR1 SGHRS and CDR2 YFSETQ. The CDR3 is 16 residues long. The CDR3 DNA is TGCGCCAGCAGCTTGGCGGACGCCCGAAGGCATTCACCCCTCCACTTT. Encoded protein: CASSLADARRHSPLHF. The whole variable domain, filled in from reference TRBV5-1 and TRBJ1-6, reads KAGVTQTPRYLIKTRGQQVTLSCSPISGHRSVSWYQQTPGQGLQFLFEYFSETQRNKGNFPGRFSGRQFSNSRSEMNVSTLELGDSALYLCASSLADARRHSPLHFGNGTRLTVT.

The chain carries TRBV19 and TRBJ2-7; TRBD2 matches at 11 bases. The CDR3 totals 16 residues. Germline V gene sequence: CDR1 LNHDA, CDR2 SQIVND (reference sequence). V lost 6 bases, J lost 6 bases, and 13 bases stayed unmatched. CDR3 loop: CASRNPASGRRSEQYF. The CDR3 region has the DNA TGTGCCAGTAGGAATCCTGCTAGCGGGAGGCGGAGCGAGCAGTACTTC.

J is TRBJ1-2 and V is TRBV6-6; maybe TRBD1 (5 bases). Trimming cost V 6 bases and J 0 bases, with 20 bases left between them. Germline assignment: CDR1 MNHNY and CDR2 SVGAGI (reference sequence). The CDR3 is 17 residues long. DNA for the CDR3: TGTGCCAGCAGCTGGGGGGAGAGTACCACAACTAACTATGGCTACACCTTC. Protein product: CASSWGESTTTNYGYTF.

This clonotype turned up a few times. The V and J genes are TRBV4-3 and TRBJ2-7; D is unclear. V lost 0 bases, J lost 0 bases, and 15 bases lay in between. This CDR3 contains 17 residues. Germline V gene sequence: CDR1 LGHNA, CDR2 YSLEER. The CDR3 nucleotides read TGCGCCAGCAGCCAAGATTTGGGCAGCCGAAGCTCCTACGAGCAGTACTTC. It specifies CASSQDLGSRSSYEQYF.

This clonotype was counted ten times or more. V is TRBV5-1 and J is TRBJ1-4; D is unresolved. The length of the CDR3 is 15 residues. Trimming left V 4 bases short and J 5 bases short, with 15 bases between. Germline lookup yields CDR1 SGHRS and CDR2 YFSETQ. Here the CDR3 reads CASSPGPVQNEKLFF. DNA for the CDR3: TGCGCCAGCAGCCCCGGACCCGTACAGAATGAAAAACTGTTTTTT. Full variable domain (remainder filled in from reference TRBV5-1 and TRBJ1-4): KAGVTQTPRYLIKTRGQQVTLSCSPISGHRSVSWYQQTPGQGLQFLFEYFSETQRNKGNFPGRFSGRQFSNSRSEMNVSTLELGDSALYLCASSPGPVQNEKLFFGSGTQLSVL.

The chain recombines TRBV24-1 with TRBJ2-1; TRBD2 matches 8 bases. The junction had 10 bases not matched to a gene; V was cut back by 6 bases and J by 10 bases. The CDR3 contains 14 residues. Germline V lookup: CDR1 KGHDR, CDR2 SFDVKD. CDR3 region: CATSRLEAGDEQFF. The CDR3 bases are TGTGCCACCAGTCGATTGGAAGCGGGAGACGAGCAGTTCTTC.

In this sample, this clonotype turned up a few times. The rearrangement links TRBV6-2 or TRBV6-3 to TRBJ1-4, with TRBD1 identical over 8 bases. The V gene end was trimmed by 0 bases and the J gene end by 8 bases; junction bases not matched to a gene: 11. Germline lookup yields CDR1 MNHEY and CDR2 SVGEGT. CDR3 length equals 17 residues. In nucleotides, the CDR3 is TGTGCCAGCAGTTACTCGAGTCTATGGACAGGGCGAGAAAAACTGTTTTTT. Protein: CASSYSSLWTGREKLFF.

The chain employs TRBV18 and TRBJ1-2, with 7 bases aligning to TRBD1. This CDR3 has 13 amino acids. Looked up from germline, CDR1 is KGHSH and CDR2 is LQKENI. Trimming removed 6 bases from V and 3 bases from J; junction bases left unmatched: 4. The CDR3 DNA follows: TGTGCCAGCTCCTCCGGGACAGACTATGGCTACACCTTC. This sequence encodes CASSSGTDYGYTF.

In this sample, this clonotype turned up many times. The chain couples TRBV20-1 to TRBJ2-7; D may correspond to TRBD1 or TRBD2 (5 bases each). V shed 3 bases and J shed 1 base, with 16 bases lying between them. CDR1 and CDR2 (germline): DFQATT, SNEGSKA (reference sequence). The CDR3 runs 15 residues. Here the CDR3 reads CSASGAGAGSYEQYF. The CDR3 DNA sequence: TGCAGTGCTAGTGGGGCCGGGGCTGGGTCCTACGAGCAGTACTTC.

This clonotype is termed medium-sized. The chain combines TRBV7-2 with TRBJ1-2, with 7 bases aligning to TRBD1. The V gene's germline CDR1 is SGHTA and CDR2 FQGNSA. V was pared by 6 bases and J by 6 bases, with 7 bases of the junction left unmatched. CDR3 size: 13 residues. The CDR3 loop is CASRRQGVDGYTF. CDR3 DNA: TGTGCCAGCAGGCGACAGGGTGTTGATGGCTACACCTTC.

This clonotype appeared a few times. The chain combines TRBV20-1 with TRBJ2-1, with 8 bases lining up with TRBD2. With V trimmed by 5 bases and J by 8 bases, 14 bases remained unmatched. CDR3 length: 15 residues. Germline V gene sequence: CDR1 DFQATT, CDR2 SNEGSKA (reference sequence). CDR3 loop: CSAYLGTSFLHEQFF. The CDR3 coding sequence is TGCAGTGCTTACCTCGGGACTAGTTTCCTTCATGAGCAGTTCTTC.

The chain uses TRBV11-1 and TRBJ2-5; 7 bases align to TRBD1. With V trimmed by 4 bases and J by 4 bases, 3 bases remained unmatched. This CDR3 has 13 amino acids. Germline lookup yields CDR1 SGHAT and CDR2 FQDESV (reference sequence). In nucleotides, the CDR3 is TGTGCCAGCAGCTCGACAGGGAGAGAGACCCAGTACTTC. The encoded protein is CASSSTGRETQYF.

In its sample, this clonotype was seen a few times. The chain joins TRBV20-1 to TRBJ1-6; tentatively, D is TRBD1 (5 bases). V lost 3 bases and J lost 9, with 12 bases in between. The V gene's germline CDR1 is DFQATT and CDR2 SNEGSKA (reference sequence). The CDR3 has 13 residues. The CDR3 sequence: CSASYGAGSPLHF. In DNA, the CDR3 is TGCAGTGCTAGTTACGGGGCTGGTTCACCCCTCCACTTT.

The chain is built from TRBV27 and TRBJ1-1; TRBD1 matches 7 bases. The CDR3 runs to 17 residues. The V segment lost 5 bases and the J segment 5 bases; nucleotides outside the gene matches: 17. In germline, CDR1 is MNHEY, CDR2 SMNVEV (reference sequence). The CDR3 bases are TGTGCCAGCAGTATAGACCCCCCCACAGGGGTTCGGACTGAAGCTTTCTTT. This codes for CASSIDPPTGVRTEAFF.

Only a few counts were recorded for this clonotype. The chain carries TRBV5-1 and TRBJ2-2, with a possible D match to TRBD2 (5 bases). Germline V gene lookup returns CDR1 SGHRS and CDR2 YFSETQ. V was clipped by 3 bases and J by 1 base, with 13 bases between them. CDR3 size: 16 residues. The chain's CDR3 is CASSSRAGENTGELFF. The CDR3 coding sequence is TGCGCCAGCAGCTCGAGGGCCGGTGAGAACACCGGGGAGCTGTTTTTT.

This clonotype was seen at least ten times. The V call is TRBV30, the J call TRBJ2-5; D is undetermined. Germline CDR1 is GTSNPN and CDR2 is SVGIG (reference sequence). Trimming took 0 bases from V and 5 from J, leaving 4 bases between them. The CDR3 runs to 11 residues. CDR3 in amino acids: CAWSVLETQYF. Here the CDR3 DNA reads TGTGCCTGGAGTGTACTTGAGACCCAGTACTTC.

This clonotype was counted at least ten times. The chain recombines TRBV5-5 with TRBJ2-5; 10 bases map to TRBD2. Germline V gives CDR1 SGHKS, CDR2 YYEKEE (reference sequence). The junction had 5 bases not matched to a gene; V was cut back by 2 bases and J by 4 bases. The length of the CDR3 is 15 residues. The CDR3, as DNA: TGTGCCAGCAGCTTACGACTAGCGGGCGGAGAGACCCAGTACTTC. This translates into CASSLRLAGGETQYF.

The genes are TRBV5-1 and TRBJ2-2; D remains unclear. This CDR3 has 13 residues. Per germline, CDR1 SGHRS and CDR2 YFSETQ. Trimming cost V 0 bases and J 6 bases, with 6 bases left between them. CDR3: CASSLAVAGELFF. CDR3 nucleotide sequence: TGCGCCAGCAGCTTGGCCGTCGCCGGGGAGCTGTTTTTT.

This chain links TRBV27 with TRBJ2-5, with D unclear. Trimming cost V 3 bases and J 2 bases, with 10 bases left between them. Germline V CDR1 and CDR2: MNHEY, SMNVEV (reference sequence). The CDR3 length is 14 residues. The CDR3 protein is CASSFISTQETQYF. The CDR3 DNA sequence: TGTGCCAGCAGTTTTATATCGACGCAAGAGACCCAGTACTTC.

This clonotype was counted many times. CDR3 amino acids: CSADQGAGGPHEQFF. CDR3 nucleotide sequence: TGCAGTGCGGACCAAGGAGCGGGAGGGCCCCATGAGCAGTTCTTC. The chain carries TRBV20-1 and TRBJ2-1, with TRBD2 identical over 10 bases. Unmatched junction bases numbered 13, after V lost 6 bases and J lost 8 bases. CDR1 is DFQATT and CDR2 is SNEGSKA in the germline V gene (reference sequence). The CDR3 loop spans 15 amino acids.

The chain employs TRBV4-2 and TRBJ2-2, with D possibly being TRBD2 (6 bases). The germline gives CDR1 LGHNA, CDR2 YNFKEQ. The V end was cut by 2 bases, the J end by 7 bases, with 17 bases between. CDR3 length: 16 amino acids. This CDR3 is CASSQPTGAGSGELFF. The CDR3, as DNA: TGTGCCAGCAGCCAACCTACGGGAGCGGGTAGCGGGGAGCTGTTTTTT.

This chain uses TRBV5-1 with TRBJ2-7, with D perhaps TRBD2 (7 bases). This CDR3 comprises 15 residues. Trimming shortened V by 1 base and J by 2 bases, and 13 bases separated the two germline ends. The germline CDR1 and CDR2 sequences are SGHRS and YFSETQ. The CDR3 DNA is TGCGCCAGCAGCTTGATGCGGGGGCCAACCTACGAGCAGTACTTC. This codes for CASSLMRGPTYEQYF.